This entry lists 24 T cell receptor beta chains sequenced from one sample in a study of blood T cell repertoires in COVID-19. Produced via immunoSEQ multiplex PCR; TCRdb's table is partial and in-frame only. The data contain about 300,000 clones, roughly 88% of them singletons. Sequenced sample: peripheral blood. The source of these receptors is a woman in her twenties or thirties who had recovered from COVID-19.

This chain connects TRBV6-6 to TRBJ2-1; perhaps TRBD2 as D (6 bases). Trimming removed 2 bases at V and 5 bases at J, with 16 bases between. Germline CDR1 MNHNY, CDR2 SVGAGI (reference sequence). The CDR3 length is 16 residues. CDR3: CASSYAGSRTNNEQFF. The CDR3 nucleotides read TGTGCCAGCAGTTACGCGGGGAGCCGTACCAACAATGAGCAGTTCTTC.

The chain joins TRBV10-2 to TRBJ2-3; the D gene is possibly TRBD1 (6 bases). Trimming cost V 4 bases and J 4 bases, with 15 bases left between them. The CDR3 covers 15 residues. CDR1 is WSHSY, CDR2 SAAADI, per germline. CDR3 sequence (DNA): TGCGCCAGCAGTGTCCAGGGGAGTAGGGCAGATACGCAGTATTTT. Amino acid sequence: CASSVQGSRADTQYF.

Concerning this clone itself: The conserved closing phenylalanine or tryptophan is absent in this CDR3, likely reflecting a read error. It is unclear where the CDR3 begins or ends on the DNA, so no DNA is shown, and the CDR3 is as TCRdb lists it. The chain joins TRBV23-1 to TRBJ1-1. TRBV23-1 is an open reading frame whose function is uncertain. The CDR3 region is 8 residues in length, termini included. This chain's CDR3 is CASSQSGG.

J is TRBJ2-5 and V is TRBV6-5, with 10 bases aligning to TRBD2. Germline values: CDR1 MNHEY, CDR2 SVGAGI. J lost 2 bases, V lost 2 bases, and 5 bases had no gene match. This CDR3 comprises 16 residues. The CDR3 DNA sequence: TGTGCCAGCAGTTACCTGGCTAGCGGGGGTCAAGAGACCCAGTACTTC. Translation: CASSYLASGGQETQYF.

The CDR3 sequence is CAIGTENEQYF. The CDR3 DNA reads as TGTGCCATAGGGACAGAAAACGAGCAGTACTTC. J is TRBJ2-7 and V is TRBV28; 7 nucleotides align to TRBD1. Germline lookup yields CDR1 MDHEN and CDR2 SYDVKM. Trimming cost V 10 bases and J 5 bases; bases outside gene matches: 5. The CDR3 is 11 amino acids. The full variable domain, rest sourced from reference TRBV28 and TRBJ2-7, is DVKVTQSSRYLVKRTGEKVFLECVQDMDHENMFWYRQDPGLGLRLIYFSYDVKMKEKGDIPEGYSVSREKKERFSLILESASTNQTSMYLCAIGTENEQYFGPGTRLTVT.

As DNA, the CDR3 is TGTGCCAGCAGTTACTCTGAGGGTACCCATAATTCACCCCTCCACTTT. Translated, it gives CASSYSEGTHNSPLHF. The chain is built from TRBV6-5 and TRBJ1-6; D unclear. The CDR3 length is 16 residues. Trimming shortened V by 0 bases and J by 5 bases, and 11 bases separated the two germline ends. The germline CDR1 and CDR2 sequences are MNHEY and SVGAGI.

The chain couples TRBV6-5 to TRBJ2-1; 8 positions agree with TRBD1. The trim removed 10 bases at V and 6 bases at J, leaving 8 bases unmatched. The CDR3 contains 13 residues. Per germline, CDR1 MNHEY and CDR2 SVGAGI. In DNA, the CDR3 is TGTGCCACCTCAAGGGACAGGCCCAATGAGCAGTTCTTC. It is translated as CATSRDRPNEQFF.

This clone was observed a single time. The chain employs TRBV9 and TRBJ1-1; D is unclear. Trimming took 0 bases from V and 1 from J, leaving 10 bases between them. The CDR3 is 15 residues long. CDR1 SGDLS and CDR2 YYNGEE come from the germline V gene. CDR3 residues: CASSVDEGSNTEAFF. CDR3 DNA sequence: TGTGCCAGCAGCGTAGATGAGGGCTCGAACACTGAAGCTTTCTTT.

This chain joins TRBV20-1 and TRBJ1-5; possibly TRBD1 for D (5 bases). Trimming took 3 bases from V and 0 from J, leaving 9 bases between them. CDR1 is DFQATT, CDR2 SNEGSKA, per germline (reference sequence). This CDR3 is built from 14 residues. The CDR3 reads CSASTGLSNQPQHF. The CDR3 DNA reads TGCAGTGCTAGTACAGGCCTTAGCAATCAGCCCCAGCATTTT.

The chain is built from TRBV2 and TRBJ1-5; D possibly corresponds to TRBD1 (5 bases). The CDR3 spans 18 residues. V lost 3 bases to trimming and J lost 1 base, with 19 bases between them. Germline CDR1 and CDR2: SNHLY and FYNNEI. The CDR3 nucleotides are TGTGCCAGCAGTGATATGGACGGGGGGTTGGGCAGCAATCAGCCCCAGCATTTT. Translated: CASSDMDGGLGSNQPQHF.

The rearrangement uses TRBV6-5 and TRBJ1-2; D may be TRBD1 (6 bases). This CDR3 comprises 14 residues. V was pared by 6 bases and J by 1 base, with 12 bases between. Germline V CDR1 and CDR2: MNHEY, SVGAGI. As DNA, the CDR3 is TGTGCCAGCAGGAGGCAGGGGCGTAACTATGGCTACACCTTC. It specifies CASRRQGRNYGYTF.

The rearrangement joins TRBV5-1 to TRBJ1-2; D not certain. V shed 0 bases and J shed 4 bases, with 7 bases lying between them. This CDR3 is built from 13 residues. Germline CDR1 and CDR2: SGHRS and YFSETQ. The CDR3: CASSLAPLYGYTF. The CDR3 DNA sequence: TGCGCCAGCAGCTTGGCTCCCCTCTATGGCTACACCTTC.

The V and J genes are TRBV2 and TRBJ1-6, with 7 bases aligning to TRBD1. With 7 bases clipped from V and 9 bases from J, the junction kept 9 bases outside the gene matches. The CDR3 has 14 amino acids. Per germline, CDR1 SNHLY and CDR2 FYNNEI. This chain's CDR3 is CASTPGDSGSPLHF. CDR3 nucleotides: TGTGCCAGCACCCCCGGGGACAGTGGTTCACCCCTCCACTTT.

The V call is TRBV4-2, the J call TRBJ2-6; D not certain. CDR3 size: 16 residues. V dropped 0 bases and J dropped 0 bases, with 6 bases sitting between them. CDR1 is LGHNA and CDR2 is YNFKEQ in the germline V gene. CDR3 coding DNA: TGTGCCAGCAGCCAAGATCGGTCCTCTGGGGCCAACGTCCTGACTTTC. Protein: CASSQDRSSGANVLTF.

The chain has TRBV2 and TRBJ2-1; 12 positions match TRBD2. Trimming at V came to 6 bases and at J to 7 bases, leaving 7 bases not matched to a gene. The length of the CDR3 is 15 residues. Germline lookup yields CDR1 SNHLY and CDR2 FYNNEI. CDR3 nucleotide sequence: TGTGCCAGCAGAGGGTCTAGCGGGGGGGAGAATGAGCAGTTCTTC. Its translation: CASRGSSGGENEQFF. The entire variable domain, with the rest obtained from reference TRBV2 and TRBJ2-1, is as follows: EPEVTQTPSHQVTQMGQEVILRCVPISNHLYFYWYRQILGQKVEFLVSFYNNEISEKSEIFDDQFSVERPDGSNFTLKIRSTKLEDSAMYFCASRGSSGGENEQFFGPGTRLTVL.

The rearrangement links TRBV30 to TRBJ2-2; 8 nucleotides match TRBD1. V shed 3 bases and J 1 base; nucleotides not matched to a gene: 1. Germline V lookup: CDR1 GTSNPN, CDR2 SVGIG (reference sequence). CDR3 length: 14 amino acids. The CDR3 loop reads CAWRTGVNTGELFF. The DNA for the CDR3 is TGTGCCTGGAGGACAGGGGTGAACACCGGGGAGCTGTTTTTT.

The chain recombines TRBV9 with TRBJ2-3, with D unresolved. The CDR3 is 15 residues long. Germline V gives CDR1 SGDLS, CDR2 YYNGEE. V shed 0 bases and J shed 2 bases, with 10 bases lying between them. The CDR3 loop reads CASSVGVLVTDTQYF. CDR3 nucleotides: TGTGCCAGCAGCGTAGGTGTACTGGTCACAGATACGCAGTATTTT.

Worth noting for this clone: One junction end disagrees with the germline gene, perhaps due to a read error. This chain links TRBV28 with TRBJ1-4, with D possibly being TRBD1 (5 bases). The germline V gene has CDR1 MDHEN and CDR2 SYDVKM. There are 14 residues in the CDR3. CDR3 bases: TGTGCCAGCCGTTTTCCTCGGGGGAGTGAAAAACTGTTTTTT. It is translated as CASRFPRGSEKLFF.

The chain uses TRBV13 and TRBJ2-1; 10 nucleotides line up with TRBD2. CDR1 and CDR2 (germline): PRHDT, FYEKMQ (reference sequence). The trim removed 5 bases at V and 1 base at J, leaving 8 bases unmatched. The CDR3 is 17 residues long. This CDR3 reads CASSPQRGGLSYNEQFF. In nucleotides, the CDR3 is TGTGCCAGCAGCCCCCAGCGGGGGGGCCTTTCCTACAATGAGCAGTTCTTC.

The chain links TRBV27 to TRBJ2-5, with D unresolved. CDR3 length: 15 amino acids. Germline V lookup: CDR1 MNHEY, CDR2 SMNVEV (reference sequence). V dropped 4 bases and J dropped 5 bases, with 17 bases sitting between them. CDR3 residues: CASSSSNRRPETQYF. The CDR3 DNA follows: TGTGCCAGCAGTTCATCAAACAGACGGCCTGAGACCCAGTACTTC.

Comments on this clone: The same CDR3 also results from other DNA sequences found in this sample. This chain links TRBV6-5 with TRBJ2-7, with 8 bases lining up with TRBD1. The length of the CDR3 is 14 residues. CDR1 MNHEY and CDR2 SVGAGI come from the germline V gene. Trimming took 6 bases from V and 4 from J; bases not matched to a gene: 8. The CDR3 loop reads CASSPGTGVYEQYF. The DNA of the CDR3 is TGTGCCAGCAGCCCCGGGACAGGAGTATACGAGCAGTACTTC.

The V call is TRBV20-1, the J call TRBJ2-1; no reliable D call. Germline lookup yields CDR1 DFQATT and CDR2 SNEGSKA (reference sequence). CDR3 size: 12 residues. Between the trimmed V and J ends, which lost 3 bases and 7 bases, there was a span of 10 bases. The CDR3 DNA reads TGCAGTGCTAGTGAGCGTTGGAATGAGCAGTTCTTC. This gives the protein CSASERWNEQFF.

This clone came up once. Different DNA sequences within this sample yield the same CDR3. The V call is TRBV2, the J call TRBJ2-2; 7 nucleotides align to TRBD2. With 7 bases clipped from V and 5 bases from J, the junction kept 7 bases outside the gene matches. Germline CDR1 SNHLY, CDR2 FYNNEI. The CDR3 extends over 14 amino acids. The DNA of the CDR3 is TGTGCCAGCAATGGCGGGGGAGGGACCGGGGAGCTGTTTTTT. This encodes CASNGGGGTGELFF.

This chain connects TRBV30 to TRBJ2-7; a possible D gene is TRBD1 (6 bases). The germline gives CDR1 GTSNPN, CDR2 SVGIG (reference sequence). This CDR3 region has 15 residues. Trimming left V 3 bases short and J 3 bases short, with 18 bases between. The CDR3 sequence is CAWSIPDSIHYEQYF. CDR3 nucleotides: TGTGCCTGGAGCATTCCGGACAGTATTCACTACGAGCAGTACTTC.